The 4 T cell receptor beta chains below come from one sample, sequenced in a study of CXCR3-negative and CXCR3-positive naive CD8 T cells. TRB cDNA libraries were made by UMI-labeled 5' RACE. TCRdb reworked the 5' RACE reads into one entry per CDR3 protein, no DNA. In all, the sample yields 80,000 to 95,000 distinct CDR3 sequences. Sequencing used naive CXCR3- CD8+ T cells from blood. The subset was: CD45RO-CCR7+CD27+CD95- naive CD8+ T cells lacking CXCR3 (TNR3-). Receptors were obtained from a human donor in good health. Some clones in this sample may be carry-over from other donors' samples.

V is TRBV20-1 and J is TRBJ1-1; the D call of TRBD1 rests on TCRdb alone, since no DNA is present to check it. Germline V lookup: CDR1 DFQATT, CDR2 SNEGSKA (reference sequence). The CDR3 contains 14 residues. CDR3 sequence: CSARGGTSDTEAFF.

The J gene is TRBJ2-7, the V gene TRBV5-5; TCRdb returns TRBD1, unconfirmable since there is no DNA. The CDR3 extends over 16 amino acids. CDR1 is SGHKS, CDR2 YYEKEE, per germline (reference sequence). The CDR3 sequence is CASSFPGTGDPYEQYF.

This rearrangement joins TRBV4-1 to TRBJ2-1; the D call of TRBD1 rests on TCRdb alone, since no DNA is present to check it. Germline assignment: CDR1 MGHRA and CDR2 YSYEKL. The CDR3 has 14 amino acids. CDR3 amino acids: CASSQVAEGDEQFF.

This chain uses TRBV29-1 with TRBJ1-2. The CDR3 consists of 13 residues. CDR1 and CDR2 from the germline V gene are SQVTM and ANQGSEA. CDR3 residues: CSVDQETLYGYTF.